This T cell receptor beta chain is drawn from a study of cytomegalovirus exposure and HLA in healthy donors. CDR3 length: 15 residues. V dropped 5 bases and J dropped 4; count of bases not matched to a gene: 4. Germline loops: CDR1 MNHEY, CDR2 SMNVEV (reference sequence). Data came from immunoSEQ multiplex PCR; TCRdb stores just in-frame clones and leaves some out. The profile shows 100,000 to 150,000 clones, roughly 87% of them singletons. A word on this clone: Distinct nucleotide sequences in the sample also encode this CDR3.

The rearrangement uses TRBV27 and TRBJ1-5; TRBD1 matches 11 bases. The sequenced material came from PBMCs. The source of this sequence is a young woman in good health and CMV-seronegative. CDR3 sequence (DNA): TGTGCCAGCAGTCCCGGGACAGGGGGGAATCAGCCCCAGCATTTT. It translates to CASSPGTGGNQPQHF.